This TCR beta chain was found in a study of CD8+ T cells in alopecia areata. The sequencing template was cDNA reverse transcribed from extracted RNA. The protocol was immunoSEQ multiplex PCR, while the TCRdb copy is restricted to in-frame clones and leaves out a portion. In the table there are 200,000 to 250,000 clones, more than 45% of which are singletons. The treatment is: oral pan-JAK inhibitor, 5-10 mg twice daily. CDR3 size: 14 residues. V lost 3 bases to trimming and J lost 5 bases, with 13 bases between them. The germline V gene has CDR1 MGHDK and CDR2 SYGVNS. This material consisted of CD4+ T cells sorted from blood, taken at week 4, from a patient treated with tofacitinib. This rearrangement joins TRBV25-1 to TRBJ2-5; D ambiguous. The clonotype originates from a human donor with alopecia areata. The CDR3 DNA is TGTGCCAGCAGTGACAATGACCCCGTGGAGACCCAGTACTTC. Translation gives CASSDNDPVETQYF.